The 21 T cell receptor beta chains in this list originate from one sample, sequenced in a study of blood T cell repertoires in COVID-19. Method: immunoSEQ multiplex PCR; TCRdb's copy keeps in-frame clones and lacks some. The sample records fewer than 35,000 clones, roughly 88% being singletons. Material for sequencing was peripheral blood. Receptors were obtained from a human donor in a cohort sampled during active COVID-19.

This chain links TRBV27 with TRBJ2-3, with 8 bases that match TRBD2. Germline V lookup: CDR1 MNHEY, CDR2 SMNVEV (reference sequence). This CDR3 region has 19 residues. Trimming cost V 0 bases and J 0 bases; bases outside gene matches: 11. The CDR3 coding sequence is TGTGCCAGCAGTTTATCGTTGTGGGGCGGGGGGCCTAGCACAGATACGCAGTATTTT. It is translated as CASSLSLWGGGPSTDTQYF.

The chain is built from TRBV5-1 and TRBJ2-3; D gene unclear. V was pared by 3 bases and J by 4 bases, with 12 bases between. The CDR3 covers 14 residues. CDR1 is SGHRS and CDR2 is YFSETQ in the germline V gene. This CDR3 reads CASSSRTTPDTQYF. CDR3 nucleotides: TGCGCCAGCAGCTCCAGAACCACCCCAGATACGCAGTATTTT.

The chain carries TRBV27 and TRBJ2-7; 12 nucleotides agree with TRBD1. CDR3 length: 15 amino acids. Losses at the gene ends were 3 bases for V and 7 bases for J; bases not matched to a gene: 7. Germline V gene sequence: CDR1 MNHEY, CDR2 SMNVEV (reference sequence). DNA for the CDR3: TGTGCCAGCAGTTTGGGGGGACAGGGGGCTTGGGAGCAGTACTTC. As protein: CASSLGGQGAWEQYF.

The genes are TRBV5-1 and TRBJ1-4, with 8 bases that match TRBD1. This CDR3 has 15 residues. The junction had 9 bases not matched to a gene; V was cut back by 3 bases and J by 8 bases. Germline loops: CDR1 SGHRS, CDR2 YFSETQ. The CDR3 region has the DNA TGCGCCAGCAGCTCGCGGACAGGGCGGGAAGAAAAACTGTTTTTT. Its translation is CASSSRTGREEKLFF.

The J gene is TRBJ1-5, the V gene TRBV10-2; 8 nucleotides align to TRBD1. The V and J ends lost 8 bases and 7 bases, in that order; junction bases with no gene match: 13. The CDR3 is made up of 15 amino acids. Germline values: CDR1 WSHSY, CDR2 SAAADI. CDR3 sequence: CASSRQGRRSQPQHF. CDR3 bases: TGCGCCAGCTCCCGACAGGGGCGCAGGAGCCAGCCCCAGCATTTT.

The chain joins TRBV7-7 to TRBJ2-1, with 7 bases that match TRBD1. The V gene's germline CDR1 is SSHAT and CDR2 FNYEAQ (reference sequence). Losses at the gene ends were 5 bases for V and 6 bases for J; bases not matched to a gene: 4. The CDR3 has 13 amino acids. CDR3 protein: CASSTGQRNEQFF. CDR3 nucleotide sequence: TGTGCCAGCAGCACGGGACAGCGCAATGAGCAGTTCTTC.

CDR3: CSASVSSGVSDTQYF. DNA for the CDR3: TGCAGTGCTAGTGTCAGTTCGGGGGTTTCAGATACGCAGTATTTT. The chain joins TRBV20-1 to TRBJ2-3, with TRBD2 as a possible D gene (6 bases). The V gene lost 3 bases and the J gene lost 4 bases, with 17 bases spanning the gap. CDR3 length: 15 amino acids. CDR1 and CDR2 (germline): DFQATT, SNEGSKA (reference sequence).

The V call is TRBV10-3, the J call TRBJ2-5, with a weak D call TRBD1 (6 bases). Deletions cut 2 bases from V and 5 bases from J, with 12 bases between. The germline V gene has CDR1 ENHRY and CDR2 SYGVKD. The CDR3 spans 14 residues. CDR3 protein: CAISERGQGETQYF. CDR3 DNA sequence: TGTGCCATCAGTGAGCGGGGCCAGGGGGAGACCCAGTACTTC.

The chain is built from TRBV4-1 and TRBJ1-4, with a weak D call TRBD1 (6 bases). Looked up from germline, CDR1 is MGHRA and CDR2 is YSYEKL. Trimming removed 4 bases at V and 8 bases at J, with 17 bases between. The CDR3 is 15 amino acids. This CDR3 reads CASSLDPGAGEKLFF. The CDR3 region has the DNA TGCGCCAGCAGCCTAGACCCAGGGGCAGGAGAAAAACTGTTTTTT.

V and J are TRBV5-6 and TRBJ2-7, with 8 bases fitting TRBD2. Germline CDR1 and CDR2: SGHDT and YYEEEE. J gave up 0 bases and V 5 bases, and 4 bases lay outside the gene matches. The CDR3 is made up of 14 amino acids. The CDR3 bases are TGTGCCAGCAGGGAGCGGGGGCACTCCTACGAGCAGTACTTC. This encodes CASRERGHSYEQYF.

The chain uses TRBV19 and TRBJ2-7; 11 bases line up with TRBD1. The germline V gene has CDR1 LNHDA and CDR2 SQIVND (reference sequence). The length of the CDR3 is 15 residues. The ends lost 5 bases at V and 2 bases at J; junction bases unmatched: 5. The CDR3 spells CASSATGQGAYEQYF. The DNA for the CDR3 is TGTGCCAGTAGTGCAACGGGACAGGGGGCCTACGAGCAGTACTTC. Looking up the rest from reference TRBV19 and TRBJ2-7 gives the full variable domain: DGGITQSPKYLFRKEGQNVTLSCEQNLNHDAMYWYRQDPGQGLRLIYYSQIVNDFQKGDIAEGYSVSREKKESFPLTVTSAQKNPTAFYLCASSATGQGAYEQYFGPGTRLTVT.

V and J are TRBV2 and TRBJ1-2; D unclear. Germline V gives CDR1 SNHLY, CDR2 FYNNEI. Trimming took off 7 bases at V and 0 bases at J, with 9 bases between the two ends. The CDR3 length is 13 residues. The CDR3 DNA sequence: TGTGCCAGCATGGCAGGATCTAACTATGGCTACACCTTC. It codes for CASMAGSNYGYTF.

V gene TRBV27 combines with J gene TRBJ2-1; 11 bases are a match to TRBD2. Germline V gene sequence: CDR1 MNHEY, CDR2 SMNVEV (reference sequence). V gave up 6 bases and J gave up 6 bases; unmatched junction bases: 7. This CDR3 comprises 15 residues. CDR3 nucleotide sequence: TGTGCCAGCAGGTTGATAGCGGGGGGGACCAATGAGCAGTTCTTC. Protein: CASRLIAGGTNEQFF.

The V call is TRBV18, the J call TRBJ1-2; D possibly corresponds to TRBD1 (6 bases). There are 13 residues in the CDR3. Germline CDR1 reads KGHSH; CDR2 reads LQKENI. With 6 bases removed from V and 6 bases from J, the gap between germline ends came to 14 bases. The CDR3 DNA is TGTGCCAGCTCCTTAACAGGGCTCCATGGCTACACCTTC. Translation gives CASSLTGLHGYTF.

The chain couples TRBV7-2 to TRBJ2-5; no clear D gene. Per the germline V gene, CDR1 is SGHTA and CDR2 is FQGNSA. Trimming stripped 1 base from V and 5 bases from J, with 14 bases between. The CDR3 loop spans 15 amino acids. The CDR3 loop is CASSLDDRRLETQYF. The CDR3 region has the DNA TGTGCCAGCAGCTTAGACGACCGCAGGTTGGAGACCCAGTACTTC.

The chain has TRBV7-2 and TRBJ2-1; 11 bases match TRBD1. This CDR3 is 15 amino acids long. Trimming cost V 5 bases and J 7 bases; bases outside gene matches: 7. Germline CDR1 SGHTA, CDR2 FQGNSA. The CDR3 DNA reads TGTGCCAGCAGCCCGGACAGGGGGCTAGGAAATGAGCAGTTCTTC. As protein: CASSPDRGLGNEQFF.

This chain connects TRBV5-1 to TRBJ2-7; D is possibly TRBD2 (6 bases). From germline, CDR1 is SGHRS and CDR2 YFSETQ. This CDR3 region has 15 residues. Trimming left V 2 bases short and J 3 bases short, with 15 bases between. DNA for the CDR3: TGCGCCAGCAGCTTAGGTTGGGGGGATCTCTACGAGCAGTACTTC. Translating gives CASSLGWGDLYEQYF.

The DNA for the CDR3 is TGTGCCAGCAGCATTTGGGCACCGAACACCGGGGAGCTGTTTTTT. Protein product: CASSIWAPNTGELFF. The chain links TRBV21-1 to TRBJ2-2; the table's D call, TRBD1, was not checked against the DNA. TRBV21-1 is reported as a pseudogene. CDR3 length: 15 residues.

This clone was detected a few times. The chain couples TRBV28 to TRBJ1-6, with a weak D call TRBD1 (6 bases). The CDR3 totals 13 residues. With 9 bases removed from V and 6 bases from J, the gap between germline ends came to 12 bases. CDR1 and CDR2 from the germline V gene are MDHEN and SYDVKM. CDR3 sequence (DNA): TGTGCCAGTATGACAGGTTCTAATTCACCCCTCCACTTT. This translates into CASMTGSNSPLHF.

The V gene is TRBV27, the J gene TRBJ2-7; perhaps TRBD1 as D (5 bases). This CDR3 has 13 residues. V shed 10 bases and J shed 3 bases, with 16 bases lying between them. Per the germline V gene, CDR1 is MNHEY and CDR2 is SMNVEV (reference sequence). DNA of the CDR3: TGTGCCACCCGAACTGGGGCCTACTACGAGCAGTACTTC. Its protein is CATRTGAYYEQYF.

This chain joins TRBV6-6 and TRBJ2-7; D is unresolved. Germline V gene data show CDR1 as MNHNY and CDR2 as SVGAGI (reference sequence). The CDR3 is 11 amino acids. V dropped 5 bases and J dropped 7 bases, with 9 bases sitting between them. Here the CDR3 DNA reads TGTGCCAGCAGTCATCTGACAGAGCAGTACTTC. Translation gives CASSHLTEQYF.